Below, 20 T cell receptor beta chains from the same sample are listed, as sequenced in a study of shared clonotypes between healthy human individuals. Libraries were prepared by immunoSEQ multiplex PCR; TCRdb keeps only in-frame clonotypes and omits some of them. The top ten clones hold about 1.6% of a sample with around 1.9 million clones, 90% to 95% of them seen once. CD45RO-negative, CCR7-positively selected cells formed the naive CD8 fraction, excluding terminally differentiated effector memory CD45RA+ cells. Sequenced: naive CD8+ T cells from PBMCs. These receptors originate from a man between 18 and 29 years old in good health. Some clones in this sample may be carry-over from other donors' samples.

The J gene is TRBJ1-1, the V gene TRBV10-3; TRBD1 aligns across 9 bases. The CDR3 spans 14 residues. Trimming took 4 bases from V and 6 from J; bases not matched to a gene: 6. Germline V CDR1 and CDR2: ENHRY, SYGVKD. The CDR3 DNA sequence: TGTGCCATCAGTGCAACAGGGGGCTTGTCTGAAGCTTTCTTT. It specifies CAISATGGLSEAFF.

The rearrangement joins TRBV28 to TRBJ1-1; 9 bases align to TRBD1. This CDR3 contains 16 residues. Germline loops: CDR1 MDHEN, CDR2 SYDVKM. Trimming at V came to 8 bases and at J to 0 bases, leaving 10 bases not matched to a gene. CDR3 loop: CASEYTQGALNTEAFF. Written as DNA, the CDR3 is TGTGCCAGCGAGTATACACAGGGGGCCTTGAACACTGAAGCTTTCTTT.

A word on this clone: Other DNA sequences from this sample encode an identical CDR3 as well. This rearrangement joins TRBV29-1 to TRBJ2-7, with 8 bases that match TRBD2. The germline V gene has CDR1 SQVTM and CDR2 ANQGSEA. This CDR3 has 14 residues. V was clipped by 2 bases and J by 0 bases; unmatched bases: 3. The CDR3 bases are TGCAGCGTTGAAACTAGCGGCGCCTCCTACGAGCAGTACTTC. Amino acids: CSVETSGASYEQYF.

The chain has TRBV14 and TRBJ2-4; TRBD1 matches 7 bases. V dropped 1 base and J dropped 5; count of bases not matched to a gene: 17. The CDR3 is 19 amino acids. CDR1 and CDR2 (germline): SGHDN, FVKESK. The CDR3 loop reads CASSQGDRDRPAIQNIQYF. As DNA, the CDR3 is TGTGCCAGCAGCCAAGGTGACAGGGATAGGCCGGCTATCCAAAACATTCAGTACTTC.

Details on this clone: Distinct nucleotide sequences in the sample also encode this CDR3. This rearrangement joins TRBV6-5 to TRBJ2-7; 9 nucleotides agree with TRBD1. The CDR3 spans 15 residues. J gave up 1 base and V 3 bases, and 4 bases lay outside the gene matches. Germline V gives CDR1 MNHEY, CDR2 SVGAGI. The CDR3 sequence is CASSYGQGLSYEQYF. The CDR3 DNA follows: TGTGCCAGCAGTTATGGACAGGGGCTTTCCTACGAGCAGTACTTC.

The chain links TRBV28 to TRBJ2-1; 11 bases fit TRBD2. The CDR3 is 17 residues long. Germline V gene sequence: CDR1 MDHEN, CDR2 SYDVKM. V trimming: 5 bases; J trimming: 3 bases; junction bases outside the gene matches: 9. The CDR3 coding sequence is TGTGCCAGCAGTCAACCTGGGACTAGCGGAAACTACAATGAGCAGTTCTTC. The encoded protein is CASSQPGTSGNYNEQFF.

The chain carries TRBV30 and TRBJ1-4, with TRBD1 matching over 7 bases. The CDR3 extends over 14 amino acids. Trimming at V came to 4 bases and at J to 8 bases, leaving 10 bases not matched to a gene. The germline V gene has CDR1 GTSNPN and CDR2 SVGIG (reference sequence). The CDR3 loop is CAWKPGDSWEKLFF. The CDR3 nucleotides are TGTGCCTGGAAGCCTGGGGACAGTTGGGAAAAACTGTTTTTT.

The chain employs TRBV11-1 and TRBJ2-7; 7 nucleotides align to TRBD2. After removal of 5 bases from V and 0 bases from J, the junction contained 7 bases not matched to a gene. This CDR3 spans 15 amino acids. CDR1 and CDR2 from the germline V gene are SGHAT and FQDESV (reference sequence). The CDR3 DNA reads TGTGCCAGCAGCCTATGGTGGGAGGGCTCCTACGAGCAGTACTTC. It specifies CASSLWWEGSYEQYF.

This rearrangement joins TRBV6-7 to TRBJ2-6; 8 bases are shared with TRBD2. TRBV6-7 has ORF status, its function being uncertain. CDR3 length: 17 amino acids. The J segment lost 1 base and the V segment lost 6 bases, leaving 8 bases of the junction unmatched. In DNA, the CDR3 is TGTGCCAGCAGCCCCCCGGGAGGGAGGTCTGGGGCCAACGTCCTGACTTTC. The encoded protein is CASSPPGGRSGANVLTF.

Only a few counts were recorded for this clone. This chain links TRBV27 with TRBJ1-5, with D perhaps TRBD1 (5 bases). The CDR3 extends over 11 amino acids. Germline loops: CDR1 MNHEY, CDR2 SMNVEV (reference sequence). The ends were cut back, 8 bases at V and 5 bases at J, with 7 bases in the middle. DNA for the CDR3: TGTGCCAGCGGGGGGGATCAGCCCCAGCATTTT. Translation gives CASGGDQPQHF.

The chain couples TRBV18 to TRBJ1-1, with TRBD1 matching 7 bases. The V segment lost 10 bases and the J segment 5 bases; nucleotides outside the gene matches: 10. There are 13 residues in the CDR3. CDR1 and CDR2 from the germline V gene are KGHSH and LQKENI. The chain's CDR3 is CATTRGRGTEAFF. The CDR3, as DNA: TGTGCCACCACAAGGGGGCGAGGGACTGAAGCTTTCTTT.

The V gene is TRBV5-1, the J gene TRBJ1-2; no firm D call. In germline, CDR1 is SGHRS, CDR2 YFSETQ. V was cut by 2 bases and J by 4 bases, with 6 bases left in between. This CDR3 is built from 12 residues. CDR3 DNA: TGCGCCAGCAGCTTTGACCTCTATGGCTACACCTTC. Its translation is CASSFDLYGYTF.

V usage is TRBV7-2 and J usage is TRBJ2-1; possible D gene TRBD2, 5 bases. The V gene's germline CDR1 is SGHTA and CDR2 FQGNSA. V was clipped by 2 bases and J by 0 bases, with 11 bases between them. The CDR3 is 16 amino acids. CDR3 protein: CASSLSGGYSYNEQFF. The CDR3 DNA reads TGTGCCAGCAGCTTAAGTGGCGGGTACTCCTACAATGAGCAGTTCTTC. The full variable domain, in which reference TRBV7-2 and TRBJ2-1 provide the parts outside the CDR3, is GAGVSQSPSNKVTEKGKDVELRCDPISGHTALYWYRQSLGQGLEFLIYFQGNSAPDKSGLPSDRFSAERTGGSVSTLTIQRTQQEDSAVYLCASSLSGGYSYNEQFFGPGTRLTVL.

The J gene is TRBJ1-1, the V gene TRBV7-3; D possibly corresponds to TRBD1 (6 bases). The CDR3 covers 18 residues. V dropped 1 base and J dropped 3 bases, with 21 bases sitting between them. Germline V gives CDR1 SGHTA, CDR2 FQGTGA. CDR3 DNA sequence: TGTGCCAGCAGCTTAAACGGGCGGGGCAGGGGCGTCCACACTGAAGCTTTCTTT. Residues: CASSLNGRGRGVHTEAFF.

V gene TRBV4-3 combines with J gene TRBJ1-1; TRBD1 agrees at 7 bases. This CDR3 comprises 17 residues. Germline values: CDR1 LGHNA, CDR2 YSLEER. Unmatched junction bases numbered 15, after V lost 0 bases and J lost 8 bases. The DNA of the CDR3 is TGCGCCAGCAGCCAAGAAATCCGGACCTTCACAGGGGTAGAAGCTTTCTTT. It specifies CASSQEIRTFTGVEAFF.

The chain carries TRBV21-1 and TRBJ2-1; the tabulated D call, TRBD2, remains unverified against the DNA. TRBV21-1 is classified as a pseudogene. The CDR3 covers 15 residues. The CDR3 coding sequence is TGTGCCAGCAGCCAGACTAGCGGCACCTACAATGAGCAGTTCTTC. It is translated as CASSQTSGTYNEQFF.

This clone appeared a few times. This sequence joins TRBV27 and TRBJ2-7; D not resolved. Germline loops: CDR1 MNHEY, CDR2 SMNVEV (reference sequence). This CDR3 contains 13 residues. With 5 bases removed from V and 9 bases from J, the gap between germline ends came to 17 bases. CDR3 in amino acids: CASSPGFNQVQYF. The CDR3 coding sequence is TGTGCCAGCAGTCCTGGGTTCAACCAGGTGCAGTACTTC.

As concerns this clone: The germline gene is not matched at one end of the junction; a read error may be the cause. The CDR3, as DNA: TGCAGCGCCGAGGGAACGCATTTT. Translating gives CSAEGTHF. V is TRBV29-1 and J is TRBJ2-3; TRBD2 is a possible D gene (5 bases). CDR1 and CDR2 (germline): SQVTM, ANQGSEA. This CDR3 is built from 8 residues.

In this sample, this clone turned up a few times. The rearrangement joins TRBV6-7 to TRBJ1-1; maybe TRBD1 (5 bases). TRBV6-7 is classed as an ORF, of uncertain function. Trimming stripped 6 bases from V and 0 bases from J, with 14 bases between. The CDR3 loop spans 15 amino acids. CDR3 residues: CASRVKQVMNTEAFF. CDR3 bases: TGTGCCAGCAGGGTAAAACAGGTTATGAACACTGAAGCTTTCTTT.

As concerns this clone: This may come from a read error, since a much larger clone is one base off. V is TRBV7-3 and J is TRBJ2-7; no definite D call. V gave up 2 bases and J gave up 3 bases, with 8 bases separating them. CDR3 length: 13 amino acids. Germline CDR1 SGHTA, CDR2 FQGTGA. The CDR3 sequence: CASSLGKGYEQYF. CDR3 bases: TGTGCCAGCAGCTTAGGAAAGGGCTACGAGCAGTACTTC. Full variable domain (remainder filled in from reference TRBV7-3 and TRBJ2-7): GAGVSQTPSNKVTEKGKYVELRCDPISGHTALYWYRQSLGQGPEFLIYFQGTGAADDSGLPNDRFFAVRPEGSVSTLKIQRTERGDSAVYLCASSLGKGYEQYFGPGTRLTVT.